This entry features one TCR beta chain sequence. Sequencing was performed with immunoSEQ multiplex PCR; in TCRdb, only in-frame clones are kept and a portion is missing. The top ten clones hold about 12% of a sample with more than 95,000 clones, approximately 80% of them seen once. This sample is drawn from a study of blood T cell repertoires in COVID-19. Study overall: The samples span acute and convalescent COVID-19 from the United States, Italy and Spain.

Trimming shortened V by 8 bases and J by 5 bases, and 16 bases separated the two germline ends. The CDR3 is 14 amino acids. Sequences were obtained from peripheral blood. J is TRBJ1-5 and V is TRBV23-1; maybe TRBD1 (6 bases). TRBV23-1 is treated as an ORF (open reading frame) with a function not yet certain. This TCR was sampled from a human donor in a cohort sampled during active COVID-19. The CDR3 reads CASGTGSGDQPQHF. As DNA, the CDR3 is TGCGCCAGCGGTACAGGGTCTGGCGATCAGCCCCAGCATTTT.